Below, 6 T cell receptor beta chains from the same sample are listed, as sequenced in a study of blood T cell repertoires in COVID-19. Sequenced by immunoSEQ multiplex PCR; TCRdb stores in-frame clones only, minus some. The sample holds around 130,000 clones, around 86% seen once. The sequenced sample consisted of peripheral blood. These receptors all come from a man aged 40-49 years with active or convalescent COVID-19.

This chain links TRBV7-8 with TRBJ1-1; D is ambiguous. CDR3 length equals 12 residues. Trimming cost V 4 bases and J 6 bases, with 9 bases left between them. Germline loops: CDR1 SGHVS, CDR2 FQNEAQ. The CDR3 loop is CASSSVGAEAFF. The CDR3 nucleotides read TGTGCCAGCAGCTCGGTCGGGGCTGAAGCTTTCTTT.

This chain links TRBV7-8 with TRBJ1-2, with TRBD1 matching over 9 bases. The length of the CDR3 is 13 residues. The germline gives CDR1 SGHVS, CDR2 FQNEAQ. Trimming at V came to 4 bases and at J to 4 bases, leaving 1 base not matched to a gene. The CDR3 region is CASSSGQGYGYTF. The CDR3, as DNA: TGTGCCAGCAGCTCGGGACAGGGCTATGGCTACACCTTC.

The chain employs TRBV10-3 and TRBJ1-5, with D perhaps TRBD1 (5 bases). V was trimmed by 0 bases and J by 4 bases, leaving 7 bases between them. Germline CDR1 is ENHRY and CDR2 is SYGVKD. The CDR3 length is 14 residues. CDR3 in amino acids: CAISESGANQPQHF. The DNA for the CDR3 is TGTGCCATCAGTGAGTCAGGGGCTAATCAGCCCCAGCATTTT.

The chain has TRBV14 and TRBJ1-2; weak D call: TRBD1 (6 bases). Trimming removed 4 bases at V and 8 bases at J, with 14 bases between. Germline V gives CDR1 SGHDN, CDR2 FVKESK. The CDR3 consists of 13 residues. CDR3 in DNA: TGTGCCAGCAGCCCCTTACAGGGCGGCGGCTACACCTTC. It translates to CASSPLQGGGYTF.

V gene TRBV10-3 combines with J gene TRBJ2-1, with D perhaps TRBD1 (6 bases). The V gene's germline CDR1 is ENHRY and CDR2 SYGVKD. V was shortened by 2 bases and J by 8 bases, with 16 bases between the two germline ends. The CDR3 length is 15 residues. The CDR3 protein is CAISEPKQGRDEQFF. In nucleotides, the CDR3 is TGTGCCATCAGTGAGCCAAAACAGGGTCGGGATGAGCAGTTCTTC.

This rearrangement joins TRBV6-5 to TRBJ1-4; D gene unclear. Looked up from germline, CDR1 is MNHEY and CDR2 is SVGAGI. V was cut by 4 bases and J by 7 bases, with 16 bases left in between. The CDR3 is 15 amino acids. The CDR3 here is CASSWAPAGGEKLFF. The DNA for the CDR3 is TGTGCCAGCAGTTGGGCCCCGGCGGGTGGTGAAAAACTGTTTTTT.